What follows describes a single T cell receptor beta chain. Using immunoSEQ multiplex PCR, the repertoire was profiled, and TCRdb retains in-frame clones only, with some absent. The sample has tens of thousands of clones; 75% to 95% are singletons. With 0 bases removed from V and 7 bases from J, the gap between germline ends came to 18 bases. Germline loops: CDR1 LGHNA, CDR2 YSLEER. The CDR3 consists of 16 residues. The source of the sample is a study of T cells in localized non-small cell lung cancer. This clonotype was sampled from a female donor of 60 years or more with stage II lung adenocarcinoma. This chain links TRBV4-3 with TRBJ1-1, with unresolved D. The sample was peripheral blood mononuclear cells, taken before any cancer treatment. CDR3 amino acids: CASSQDTRRIGDEAFF. In DNA form, the CDR3 reads TGCGCCAGCAGCCAAGATACGCGGAGAATTGGGGATGAAGCTTTCTTT.